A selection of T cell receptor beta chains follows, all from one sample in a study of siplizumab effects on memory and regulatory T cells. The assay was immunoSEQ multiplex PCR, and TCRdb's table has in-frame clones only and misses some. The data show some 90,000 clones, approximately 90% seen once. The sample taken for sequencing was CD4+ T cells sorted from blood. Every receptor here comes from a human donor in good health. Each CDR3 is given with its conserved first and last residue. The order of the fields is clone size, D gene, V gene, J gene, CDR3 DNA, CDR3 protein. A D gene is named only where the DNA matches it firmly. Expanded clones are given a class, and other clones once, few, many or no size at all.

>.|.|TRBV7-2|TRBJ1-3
TGTGCCAGCAGCAGATCAGGAAACACCATATATTTT
CASSRSGNTIYF
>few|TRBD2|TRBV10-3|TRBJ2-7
TGTGCCATCAGTGCTGACTCAGCGGGAGGCTACGAGCAGTACTTC
CAISADSAGGYEQYF
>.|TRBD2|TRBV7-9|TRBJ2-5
TGTGCCAGCAGCATGGGGACTAGCGGGAGGGCTGCCAAAGAGACCCAGTACTTC
CASSMGTSGRAAKETQYF
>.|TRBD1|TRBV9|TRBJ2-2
TGTGCCAGCAGCCCCCGACAGGGCCTTTCGAACACCGGGGAGCTGTTTTTT
CASSPRQGLSNTGELFF
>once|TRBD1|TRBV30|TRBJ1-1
TGTGCCTGGAGTGAGACAGGGGCTCTGGGCACTGAAGCTTTCTTT
CAWSETGALGTEAFF
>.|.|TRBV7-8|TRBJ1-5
TGTGCCAGCAGCCCGCGAGACAGACTGGATCAGCCCCAGCATTTT
CASSPRDRLDQPQHF
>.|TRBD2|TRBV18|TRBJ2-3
TGTGCCAGCTCACGACTAGCGGGAACAACAGATACGCAGTATTTT
CASSRLAGTTDTQYF
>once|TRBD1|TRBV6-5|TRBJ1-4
TGTGCCAGCAGCTACGACAGGGGACATGAAAAACTGTTTTTT
CASSYDRGHEKLFF
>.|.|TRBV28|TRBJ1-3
TGTGCCAGCAGTTTAGGAGAGAACACCATATATTTT
CASSLGENTIYF
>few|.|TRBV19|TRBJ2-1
TGTGCCAGTAGGCCGGGACTCCCTGGGGACAATGAGCAGTTCTTC
CASRPGLPGDNEQFF
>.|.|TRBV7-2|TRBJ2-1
TGTGCCAGCAGCTCCCCCCAGCGAAATGAGCAGTTCTTC
CASSSPQRNEQFF
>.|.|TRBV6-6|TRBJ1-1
TGTGCCAGCAGTTCGCATTTGTGGGCTTTCTTT
CASSSHLWAFF
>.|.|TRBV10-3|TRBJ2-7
TGTGCCATCAGTGAGCGACTCGGGACGGTTTTAGAGCAGTACTTC
CAISERLGTVLEQYF
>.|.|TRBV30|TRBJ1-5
TGTGCCTGGAGAGACAGATCCAATCAGCCCCAGCATTTT
CAWRDRSNQPQHF
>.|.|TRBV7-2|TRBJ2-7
TGTGCCAGCAGCTTAGTTGGCGGTTACGAGCAGTACTTC
CASSLVGGYEQYF
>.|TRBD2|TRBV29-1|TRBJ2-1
TGCAGCGTGTATAGCGGGAGCTCCTACAATGAGCAGTTCTTC
CSVYSGSSYNEQFF
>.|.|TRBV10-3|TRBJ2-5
TGTGCCATCAGTGAGTCACCAGGGAGAGTGGAGACCCAGTACTTC
CAISESPGRVETQYF
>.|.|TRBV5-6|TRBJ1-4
TGTGCCAGCAGCTTGACCTTTGGCAGGCTCGATGACGAAAAACTGTTTTTT
CASSLTFGRLDDEKLFF
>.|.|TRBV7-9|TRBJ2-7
TGTGCCAGCACCCTCCCCGGAGCTTATAACAACGAGCAGTACTTC
CASTLPGAYNNEQYF
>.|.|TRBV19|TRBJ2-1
TGTGCCAGTAGTATAGGACTAGTAGCAGGAGAGCAGTTCTTC
CASSIGLVAGEQFF
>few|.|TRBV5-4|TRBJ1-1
TGTGCCAGCAGCTTGGACATGAACACTGAAGCTTTCTTT
CASSLDMNTEAFF
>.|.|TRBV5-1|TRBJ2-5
TGCGCCAGCAGCCCAAGGTACCAAGAGACCCAGTACTTC
CASSPRYQETQYF
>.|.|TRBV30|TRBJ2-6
TGTGCCTGGTCCCAGAACCAGGCCAACGTCCTGACTTTC
CAWSQNQANVLTF
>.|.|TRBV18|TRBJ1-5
TGTGCCAGCTCACCAGGGGTTAGCAATCAGCCCCAGCATTTT
CASSPGVSNQPQHF
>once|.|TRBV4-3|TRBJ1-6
TGCGCCAGCAGCCAAGGACTAGAAAGAGGTTCACCCCTCCACTTT
CASSQGLERGSPLHF
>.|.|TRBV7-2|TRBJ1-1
TGTGCCAGCAGCTTAGCGGGGACCGAGGGGACTGAAGCTTTCTTT
CASSLAGTEGTEAFF
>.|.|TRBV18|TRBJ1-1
TGTGCCAGCTCACCACCCCATGGCAGGGCTAACACTGAAGCTTTCTTT
CASSPPHGRANTEAFF
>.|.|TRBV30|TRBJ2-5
TGTGCCTGGGCGGAAACAGGGTTGGGGACCCAGTACTTC
CAWAETGLGTQYF
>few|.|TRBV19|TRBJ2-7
TGTGCCAGTAGTATGTCCTGGGGAGGCTACGAGCAGTACTTC
CASSMSWGGYEQYF
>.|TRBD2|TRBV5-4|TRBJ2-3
TGTGCCAGCAGCACCACTAGCGGGAGTCCAGATACGCAGTATTTT
CASSTTSGSPDTQYF
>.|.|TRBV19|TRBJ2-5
TGTGCCAGTAGTATGGCCCGTTCCGGGAGCTCTGACTTAAAGACCCAGTACTTC
CASSMARSGSSDLKTQYF
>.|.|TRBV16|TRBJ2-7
TGTGCCAGCAGCCACTTCCGACGGTACTACGAGCAGTACTTC
CASSHFRRYYEQYF
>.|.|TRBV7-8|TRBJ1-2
TGTGCCAGCAGCATAGTGTCCAAAGGGTCTGGCTACACCTTC
CASSIVSKGSGYTF
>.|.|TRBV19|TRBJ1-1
TGTGCCAGTAGTATTTTAGAACATCCTGAAGCTTTCTTT
CASSILEHPEAFF
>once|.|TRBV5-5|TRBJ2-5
TGTGCCAGCAGCCTCCTGGGCAGGGGCTCTCAAGAGACCCAGTACTTC
CASSLLGRGSQETQYF
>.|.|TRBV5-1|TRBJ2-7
TGCGCCAGCAGCTTGGTTCCAAGCTCCTACGAGCAGTACTTC
CASSLVPSSYEQYF
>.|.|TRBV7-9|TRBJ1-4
TGTGCCAGCAGCTTAGGTTTCGAAAAACTGTTTTTT
CASSLGFEKLFF
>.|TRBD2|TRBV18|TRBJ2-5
TGTGCCAGCTCACCACCCTCACTAGCGGGAGGCACGGAGACCCAGTACTTC
CASSPPSLAGGTETQYF
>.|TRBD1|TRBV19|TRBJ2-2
TGTGCCAGTAGTATTCAGGGGGCTCCCGGGGAGCTGTTTTTT
CASSIQGAPGELFF
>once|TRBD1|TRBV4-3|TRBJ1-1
TGCGCCAGCAGCCAAGGACAGGGGCGAGCAGCTTTCTTT
CASSQGQGRAAFF
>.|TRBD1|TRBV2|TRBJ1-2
TGTGCCAGCAAGATGACAGGGGATGGCTACACCTTC
CASKMTGDGYTF
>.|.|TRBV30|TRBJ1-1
TGTGCCTGGAGAGGGTACACTGAAGCTTTCTTT
CAWRGYTEAFF
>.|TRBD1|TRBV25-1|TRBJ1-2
TGTGCCAGCAGTGAGACAGGGGCGACCGGCTATGGCTACACCTTC
CASSETGATGYGYTF
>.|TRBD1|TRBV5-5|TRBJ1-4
TGTGCCAGCAGCAGAAGACAGGGGTCAACTAATGAAAAACTGTTTTTT
CASSRRQGSTNEKLFF
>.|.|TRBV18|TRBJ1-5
TGTGCCAGCTCACCGGGAAACAATCAGCCCCAGCATTTT
CASSPGNNQPQHF
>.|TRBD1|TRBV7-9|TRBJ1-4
TGTGCCAGCAGCTCCGGGGACAGGACTAATGAAAAACTGTTTTTT
CASSSGDRTNEKLFF
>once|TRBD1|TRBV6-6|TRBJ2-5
TGTGCCAGCAGTAACCGGGACAGGCAAGAGACCCAGTACTTC
CASSNRDRQETQYF